The clone carrying this T cell receptor beta chain turned up a few times. Its antigen is undetermined. With constant-segment primers, 5'RACE yielded cDNA libraries of TCR alpha and TCR beta that carried sample barcodes and UMIs. TCRdb fed the 5' RACE reads into MiXCR, producing one record per CDR3 protein. This sample has some 150,000 distinct CDR3 sequences, with about 19% found just once. CDR3 length: 12 residues. V lost 4 bases to trimming and J lost 4 bases, with 8 bases between them. The V gene's germline CDR1 is SQVTM and CDR2 ANQGSEA. This specimen comes from a study of T-cell memory formation after mild COVID-19. General observations from the study: That cross-reactive memory joined was suggested by some responding clones appearing in pre-infection memory. Contracting clones from day 15 to 85 showed balanced CD4/CD8; later expanders favored CD4+.

The source material was PBMCs or a T cell subset sorted from them (not recorded which). The chain is built from TRBV29-1 and TRBJ1-5; a weak D match, TRBD1 (6 bases). The source is an adult woman who had mild COVID-19 (a few samples of this study predate the infection). Cell type and time point are not known. The CDR3 nucleotides are TGCAGCGTTGCAGGGGCTAATCAGCCCCAGCATTTT. It codes for CSVAGANQPQHF.